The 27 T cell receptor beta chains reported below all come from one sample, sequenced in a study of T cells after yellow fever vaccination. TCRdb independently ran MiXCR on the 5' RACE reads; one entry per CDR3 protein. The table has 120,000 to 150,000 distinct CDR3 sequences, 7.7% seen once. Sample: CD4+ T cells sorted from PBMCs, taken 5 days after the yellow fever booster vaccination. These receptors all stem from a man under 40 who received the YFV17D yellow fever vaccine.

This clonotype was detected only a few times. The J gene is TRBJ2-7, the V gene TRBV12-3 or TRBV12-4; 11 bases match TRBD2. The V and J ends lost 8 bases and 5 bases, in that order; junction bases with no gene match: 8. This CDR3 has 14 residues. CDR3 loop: CASCASGRTDEQYF. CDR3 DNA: TGTGCCAGCTGTGCTAGCGGGAGGACCGACGAGCAGTACTTC.

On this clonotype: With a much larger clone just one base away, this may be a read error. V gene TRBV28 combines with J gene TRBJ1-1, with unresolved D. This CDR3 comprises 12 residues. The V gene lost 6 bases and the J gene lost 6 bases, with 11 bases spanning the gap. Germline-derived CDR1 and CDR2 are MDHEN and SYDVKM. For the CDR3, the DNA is TGTGCCAGCAGAACAGTAAGCTCTGAAGCTTTCTTT. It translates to CASRTVSSEAFF.

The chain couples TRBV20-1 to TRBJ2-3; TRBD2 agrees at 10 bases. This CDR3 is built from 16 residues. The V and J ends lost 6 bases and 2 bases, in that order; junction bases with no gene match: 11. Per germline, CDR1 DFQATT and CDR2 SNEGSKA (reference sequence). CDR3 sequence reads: CSAGSSGRALTDTQYF. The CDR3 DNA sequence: TGCAGTGCAGGCTCTAGCGGGAGAGCTCTCACAGATACGCAGTATTTT.

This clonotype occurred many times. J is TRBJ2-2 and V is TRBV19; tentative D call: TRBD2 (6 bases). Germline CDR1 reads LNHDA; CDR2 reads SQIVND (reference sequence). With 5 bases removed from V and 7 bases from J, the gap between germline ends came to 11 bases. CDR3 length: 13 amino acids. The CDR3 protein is CASSGGRIGELFF. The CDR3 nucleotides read TGTGCCAGTAGTGGAGGGCGGATCGGGGAGCTGTTTTTT. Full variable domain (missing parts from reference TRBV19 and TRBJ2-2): DGGITQSPKYLFRKEGQNVTLSCEQNLNHDAMYWYRQDPGQGLRLIYYSQIVNDFQKGDIAEGYSVSREKKESFPLTVTSAQKNPTAFYLCASSGGRIGELFFGEGSRLTVL.

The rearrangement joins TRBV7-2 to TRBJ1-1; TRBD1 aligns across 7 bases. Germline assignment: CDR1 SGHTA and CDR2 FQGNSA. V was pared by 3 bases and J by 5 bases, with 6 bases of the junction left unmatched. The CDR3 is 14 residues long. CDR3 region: CASSFGTAATEAFF. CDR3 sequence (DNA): TGTGCCAGCAGCTTTGGGACAGCGGCTACTGAAGCTTTCTTT. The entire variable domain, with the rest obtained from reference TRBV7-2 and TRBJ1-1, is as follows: GAGVSQSPSNKVTEKGKDVELRCDPISGHTALYWYRQSLGQGLEFLIYFQGNSAPDKSGLPSDRFSAERTGGSVSTLTIQRTQQEDSAVYLCASSFGTAATEAFFGQGTRLTVV.

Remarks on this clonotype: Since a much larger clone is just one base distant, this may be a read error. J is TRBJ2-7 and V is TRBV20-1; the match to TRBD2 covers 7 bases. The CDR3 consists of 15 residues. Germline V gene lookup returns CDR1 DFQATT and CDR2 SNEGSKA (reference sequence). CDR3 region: CCASARVGGSDEQYF. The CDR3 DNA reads TGCTGTGCTAGTGCCCGGGTGGGAGGGTCGGACGAGCAGTACTTC.

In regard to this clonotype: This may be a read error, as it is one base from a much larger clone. CDR3 protein: CSATRVGVNTGELFF. CDR3 nucleotides: TGCAGTGCTACGAGAGTAGGGGTTAACACCGGGGAGCTGTTTTTT. The V and J genes are TRBV20-1 and TRBJ2-2; TRBD1 might be the D (5 bases). Trimming took 4 bases from V and 2 from J, leaving 14 bases between them. The CDR3 is 15 amino acids. CDR1 is DFQATT and CDR2 is SNEGSKA in the germline V gene (reference sequence).

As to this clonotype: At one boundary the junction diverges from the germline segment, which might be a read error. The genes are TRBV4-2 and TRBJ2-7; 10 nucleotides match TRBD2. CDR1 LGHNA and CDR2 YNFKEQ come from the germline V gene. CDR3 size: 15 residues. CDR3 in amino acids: CASRQGSGRVYEQYF. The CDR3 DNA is TGTGCCAGCAGGCAAGGCAGCGGGAGGGTTTACGAGCAGTACTTC.

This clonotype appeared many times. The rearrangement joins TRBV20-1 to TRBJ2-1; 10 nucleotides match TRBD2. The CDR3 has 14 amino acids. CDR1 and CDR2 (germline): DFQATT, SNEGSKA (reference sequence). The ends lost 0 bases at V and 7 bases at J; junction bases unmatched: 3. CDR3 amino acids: CSARDSLAGNEQFF. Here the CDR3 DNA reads TGCAGTGCTAGAGATTCACTAGCGGGGAATGAGCAGTTCTTC.

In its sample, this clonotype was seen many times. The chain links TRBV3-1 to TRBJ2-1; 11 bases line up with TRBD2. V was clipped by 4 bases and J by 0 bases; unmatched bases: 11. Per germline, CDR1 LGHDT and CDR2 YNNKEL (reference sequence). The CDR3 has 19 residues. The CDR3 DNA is TGTGCCAGCAGCCCTCTAGCGGGAGGCTTCGCGAGCTCCTACAATGAGCAGTTCTTC. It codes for CASSPLAGGFASSYNEQFF.

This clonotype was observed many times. The CDR3 nucleotides read TGTGCCAGCAGCCAAGAACGTGTGCTTTTCTACGAGCAGTACTTC. Residues: CASSQERVLFYEQYF. The rearrangement joins TRBV3-1 to TRBJ2-7; D is unclear. The CDR3 is 15 amino acids. V shed 0 bases and J shed 3 bases, with 12 bases lying between them. CDR1 LGHDT and CDR2 YNNKEL come from the germline V gene (reference sequence).

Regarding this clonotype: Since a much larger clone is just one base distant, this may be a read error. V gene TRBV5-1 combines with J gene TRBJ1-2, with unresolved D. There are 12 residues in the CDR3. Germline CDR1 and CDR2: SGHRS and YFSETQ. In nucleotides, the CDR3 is TGCGCCCGCAGCGAGACAAACTATGGCTACACCTTC. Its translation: CARSETNYGYTF.

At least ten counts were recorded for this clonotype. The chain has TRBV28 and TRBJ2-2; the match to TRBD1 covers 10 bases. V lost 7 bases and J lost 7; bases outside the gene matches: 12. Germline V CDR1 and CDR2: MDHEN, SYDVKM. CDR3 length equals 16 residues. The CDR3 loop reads CASKLSPGTGVGELFF. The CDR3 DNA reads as TGTGCCAGCAAGTTAAGCCCCGGGACAGGGGTCGGGGAGCTGTTTTTT.

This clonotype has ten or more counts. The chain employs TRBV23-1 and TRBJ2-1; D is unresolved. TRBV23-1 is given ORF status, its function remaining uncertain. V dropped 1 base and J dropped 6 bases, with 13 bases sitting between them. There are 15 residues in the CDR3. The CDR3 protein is CASSQWPPGVNEQFF. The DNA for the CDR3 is TGCGCCAGCAGTCAATGGCCCCCTGGGGTCAATGAGCAGTTCTTC.

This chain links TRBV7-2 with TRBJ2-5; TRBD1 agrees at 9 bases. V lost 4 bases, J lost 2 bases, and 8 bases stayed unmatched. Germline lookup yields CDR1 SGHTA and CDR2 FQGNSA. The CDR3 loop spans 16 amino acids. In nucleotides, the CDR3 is TGTGCCAGCAGCTCAATGGGACAGGGAATACAAGAGACCCAGTACTTC. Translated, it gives CASSSMGQGIQETQYF.

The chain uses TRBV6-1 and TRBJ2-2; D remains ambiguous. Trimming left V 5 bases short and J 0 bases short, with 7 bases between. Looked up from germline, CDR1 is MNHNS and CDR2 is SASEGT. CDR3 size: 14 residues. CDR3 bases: TGTGCCAGCAGTAGACTGACGAACACCGGGGAGCTGTTTTTT. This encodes CASSRLTNTGELFF.

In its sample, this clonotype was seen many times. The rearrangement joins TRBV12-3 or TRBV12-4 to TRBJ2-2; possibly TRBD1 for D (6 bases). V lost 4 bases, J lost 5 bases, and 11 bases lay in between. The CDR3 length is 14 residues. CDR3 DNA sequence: TGTGCCAGCAGTTCAGGGGTCTTAACCGGGGAGCTGTTTTTT. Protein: CASSSGVLTGELFF.

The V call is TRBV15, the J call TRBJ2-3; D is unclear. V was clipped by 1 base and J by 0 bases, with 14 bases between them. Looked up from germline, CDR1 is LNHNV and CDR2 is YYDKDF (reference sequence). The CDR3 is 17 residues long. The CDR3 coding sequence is TGTGCCACCAGCAGAGCCCCATTACCCACCAGCACAGATACGCAGTATTTT. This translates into CATSRAPLPTSTDTQYF.

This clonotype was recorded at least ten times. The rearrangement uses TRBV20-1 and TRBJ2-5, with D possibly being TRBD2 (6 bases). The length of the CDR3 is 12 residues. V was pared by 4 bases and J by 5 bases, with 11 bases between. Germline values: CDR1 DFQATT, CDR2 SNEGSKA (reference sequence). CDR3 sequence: CSAIRAGETQYF. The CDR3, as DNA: TGCAGTGCTATCAGGGCGGGGGAGACCCAGTACTTC.

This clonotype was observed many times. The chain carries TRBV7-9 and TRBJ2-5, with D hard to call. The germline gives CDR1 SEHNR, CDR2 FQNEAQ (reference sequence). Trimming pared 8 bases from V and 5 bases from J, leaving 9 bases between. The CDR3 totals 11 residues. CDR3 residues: CASLQWETQYF. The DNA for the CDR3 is TGTGCCAGCCTGCAATGGGAGACCCAGTACTTC.

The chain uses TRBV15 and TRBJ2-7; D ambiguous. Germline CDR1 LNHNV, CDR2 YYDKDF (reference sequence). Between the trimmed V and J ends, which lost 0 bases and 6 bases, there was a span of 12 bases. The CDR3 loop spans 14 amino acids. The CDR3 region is CATSRDLEVGEQYF. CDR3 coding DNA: TGTGCCACCAGCAGAGATCTCGAGGTGGGCGAGCAGTACTTC.

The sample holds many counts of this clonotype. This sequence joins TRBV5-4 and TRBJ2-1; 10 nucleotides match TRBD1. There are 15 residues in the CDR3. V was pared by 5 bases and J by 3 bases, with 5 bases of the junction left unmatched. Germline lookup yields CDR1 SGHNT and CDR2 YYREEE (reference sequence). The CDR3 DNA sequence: TGTGCCAGCAGACTCGGACAGGGGGGCTACAATGAGCAGTTCTTC. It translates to CASRLGQGGYNEQFF.

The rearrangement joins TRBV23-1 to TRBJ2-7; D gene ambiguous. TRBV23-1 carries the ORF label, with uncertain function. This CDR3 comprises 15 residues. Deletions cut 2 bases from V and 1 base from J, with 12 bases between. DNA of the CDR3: TGCGCCAGCAGTCAACCCGCCGTGGAGTCCTACGAGCAGTACTTC. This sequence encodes CASSQPAVESYEQYF.

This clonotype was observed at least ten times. Here the CDR3 reads CSARDRARSYFTEAFF. The CDR3 DNA follows: TGCAGTGCTAGAGATAGGGCACGATCCTATTTCACTGAAGCTTTCTTT. The J gene is TRBJ1-1, the V gene TRBV20-1; D remains ambiguous. The CDR3 extends over 16 amino acids. The ends were cut back, 0 bases at V and 4 bases at J, with 18 bases in the middle. CDR1 and CDR2 from the germline V gene are DFQATT and SNEGSKA (reference sequence).

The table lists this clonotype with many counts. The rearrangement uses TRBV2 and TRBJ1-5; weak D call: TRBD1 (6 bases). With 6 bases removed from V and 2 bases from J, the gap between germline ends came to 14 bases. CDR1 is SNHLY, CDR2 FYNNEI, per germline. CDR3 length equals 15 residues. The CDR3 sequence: CASSLQGPRNQPQHF. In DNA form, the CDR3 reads TGTGCCAGCAGCCTCCAGGGGCCCCGCAATCAGCCCCAGCATTTT. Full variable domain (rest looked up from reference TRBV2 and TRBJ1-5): EPEVTQTPSHQVTQMGQEVILRCVPISNHLYFYWYRQILGQKVEFLVSFYNNEISEKSEIFDDQFSVERPDGSNFTLKIRSTKLEDSAMYFCASSLQGPRNQPQHFGDGTRLSIL.

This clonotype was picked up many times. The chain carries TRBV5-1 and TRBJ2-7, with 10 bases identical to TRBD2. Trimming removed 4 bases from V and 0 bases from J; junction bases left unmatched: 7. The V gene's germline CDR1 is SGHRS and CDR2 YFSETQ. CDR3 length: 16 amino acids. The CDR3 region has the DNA TGCGCCAGCAGCCAAATGACTAGCGGGCCCTCCTACGAGCAGTACTTC. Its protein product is CASSQMTSGPSYEQYF. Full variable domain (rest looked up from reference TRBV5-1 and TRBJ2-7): KAGVTQTPRYLIKTRGQQVTLSCSPISGHRSVSWYQQTPGQGLQFLFEYFSETQRNKGNFPGRFSGRQFSNSRSEMNVSTLELGDSALYLCASSQMTSGPSYEQYFGPGTRLTVT.

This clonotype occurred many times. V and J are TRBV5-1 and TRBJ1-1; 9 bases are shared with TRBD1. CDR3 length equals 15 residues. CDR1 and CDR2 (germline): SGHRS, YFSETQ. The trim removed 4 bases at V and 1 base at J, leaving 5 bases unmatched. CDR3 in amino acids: CASSIQGAPNTEAFF. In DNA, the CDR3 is TGCGCCAGCAGCATACAGGGGGCCCCGAACACTGAAGCTTTCTTT.